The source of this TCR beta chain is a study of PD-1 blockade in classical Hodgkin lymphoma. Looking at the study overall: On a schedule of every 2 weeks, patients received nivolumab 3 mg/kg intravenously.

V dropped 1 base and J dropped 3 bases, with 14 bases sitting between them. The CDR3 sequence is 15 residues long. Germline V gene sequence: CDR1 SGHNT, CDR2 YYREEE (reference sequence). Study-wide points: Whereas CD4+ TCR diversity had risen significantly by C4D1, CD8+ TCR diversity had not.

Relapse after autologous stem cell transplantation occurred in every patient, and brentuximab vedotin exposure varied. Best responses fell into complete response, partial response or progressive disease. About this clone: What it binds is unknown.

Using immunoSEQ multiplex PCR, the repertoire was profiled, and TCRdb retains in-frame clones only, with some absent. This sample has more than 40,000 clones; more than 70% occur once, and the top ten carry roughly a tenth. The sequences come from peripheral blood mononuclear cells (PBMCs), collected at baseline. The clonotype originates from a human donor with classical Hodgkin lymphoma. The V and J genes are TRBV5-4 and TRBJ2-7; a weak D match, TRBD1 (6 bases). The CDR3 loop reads CASSLLGRGNYEQYF. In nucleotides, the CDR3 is TGTGCCAGCAGCTTGCTGGGCAGGGGTAACTACGAGCAGTACTTC.